The 12 T cell receptor beta chains presented below share a single source sample, sequenced in a study of blood T cell repertoires in COVID-19. Generated by immunoSEQ multiplex PCR, the TCRdb table keeps only in-frame clones and is missing some. Of about 480,000 clones in the sample, roughly nine tenths are singletons; the top ten hold about 8.2%. Sequencing was done on a sample of peripheral blood. The source of these receptors is a woman between 45 and 65 years old with COVID-19, enrolled during active disease.

The V call is TRBV5-1, the J call TRBJ1-4; no clear D gene. Trimming cost V 7 bases and J 12 bases, with 10 bases left between them. The CDR3 covers 10 residues. From germline, CDR1 is SGHRS and CDR2 YFSETQ. The CDR3 DNA sequence: TGCGCCAGCGGAGCGGAAGAACTGTTTTTT. This gives the protein CASGAEELFF.

The chain joins TRBV2 to TRBJ1-1, with 7 bases lining up with TRBD1. The CDR3 has 14 amino acids. Germline loops: CDR1 SNHLY, CDR2 FYNNEI. V lost 6 bases, J lost 5 bases, and 9 bases stayed unmatched. CDR3 amino acids: CASRSRGVVTEAFF. In nucleotides, the CDR3 is TGTGCCAGCAGATCCAGGGGGGTCGTTACTGAAGCTTTCTTT.

Comment on this clone: The sample contains more than one DNA sequence encoding this CDR3. V and J are TRBV3-1 (or the pseudogene TRBV3-2) and TRBJ1-5, with D hard to call. The CDR3 length is 14 residues. With 1 base removed from V and 7 bases from J, the gap between germline ends came to 11 bases. CDR1 is LGHDT, CDR2 YNNKEL, per germline (reference sequence). Here the CDR3 DNA reads TGTGCCAGCAGCCAAGGGCAAGGTAGCCAGCCCCAGCATTTT. Protein product: CASSQGQGSQPQHF.

The chain couples TRBV5-1 to TRBJ2-3, with a possible D match to TRBD1 (6 bases). The CDR3 consists of 14 residues. Trimming removed 6 bases at V and 6 bases at J, with 17 bases between. Germline assignment: CDR1 SGHRS and CDR2 YFSETQ. CDR3 region: CASTLEGGYDTQYF. CDR3 DNA sequence: TGCGCCAGCACCCTGGAAGGGGGATATGATACGCAGTATTTT.

V and J are TRBV5-5 and TRBJ1-2; no clear D. V was pared by 3 bases and J by 8 bases, with 8 bases between. The CDR3 sequence is 11 residues long. CDR1 and CDR2 (germline): SGHKS, YYEKEE (reference sequence). CDR3 in amino acids: CASSSTLGYTF. DNA for the CDR3: TGTGCCAGCAGCTCGACACTGGGCTACACCTTC.

This clone occurred once. Other DNA sequences within the sample encode an identical CDR3. The rearrangement links TRBV28 to TRBJ1-1, with D possibly being TRBD1 (5 bases). Per the germline V gene, CDR1 is MDHEN and CDR2 is SYDVKM. The CDR3 extends over 12 amino acids. Trimming left V 3 bases short and J 5 bases short, with 7 bases between. The CDR3, as DNA: TGTGCCAGCAGTTTCCGGGGGACTGAAGCTTTCTTT. It encodes CASSFRGTEAFF.

With regard to this clone: A clone one base away is much larger, so this may be a read error. This chain joins TRBV6-1 and TRBJ1-2; TRBD1 might be the D (5 bases). This CDR3 region has 13 residues. Germline assignment: CDR1 MNHNS and CDR2 SASEGT. V shed 3 bases and J shed 4 bases, with 9 bases lying between them. CDR3 protein: CASSDTGGYGYTF. The DNA for the CDR3 is TGTGCCAGCAGTGATACGGGGGGCTATGGCTACACCTTC.

The chain has TRBV2 and TRBJ1-5; perhaps TRBD1 as D (6 bases). The germline CDR1 and CDR2 sequences are SNHLY and FYNNEI. The V and J ends lost 3 bases and 7 bases respectively, with 16 bases between them. The CDR3 has 15 amino acids. CDR3 sequence reads: CASSELGARRQPQHF. In DNA form, the CDR3 reads TGTGCCAGCAGTGAGCTGGGGGCGCGACGACAGCCCCAGCATTTT.

The chain joins TRBV5-1 to TRBJ1-6; D is unresolved. CDR3 length: 15 amino acids. The germline gives CDR1 SGHRS, CDR2 YFSETQ. Trimming took off 0 bases at V and 6 bases at J, with 10 bases between the two ends. The CDR3 nucleotides are TGCGCCAGCAGCTTGGGAACGTCGGGTAATTCACCCCTCCACTTT. This sequence encodes CASSLGTSGNSPLHF.

The chain joins TRBV28 to TRBJ1-1; D is perhaps TRBD1 (6 bases). Germline CDR1 is MDHEN and CDR2 is SYDVKM. The CDR3 sequence is 16 residues long. Deletions cut 4 bases from V and 2 bases from J, with 17 bases between. The CDR3 protein is CASSSLEGVPNTEAFF. The CDR3, as DNA: TGTGCCAGCAGTTCCCTTGAGGGGGTCCCAAACACTGAAGCTTTCTTT.

This clone was picked up a small number of times. The chain uses TRBV5-1 and TRBJ1-4, with 9 nucleotides matching TRBD1. The CDR3 length is 15 residues. Looked up from germline, CDR1 is SGHRS and CDR2 is YFSETQ. V lost 4 bases and J lost 7; bases outside the gene matches: 8. CDR3: CASSLTGTGSEKLFF. CDR3 DNA: TGCGCCAGCAGCCTAACCGGGACAGGGAGTGAAAAACTGTTTTTT.

The chain couples TRBV5-6 to TRBJ2-1, with 11 bases identical to TRBD1. This CDR3 has 16 residues. Germline CDR1 and CDR2: SGHDT and YYEEEE. V shed 1 base and J 4 bases; nucleotides not matched to a gene: 4. DNA of the CDR3: TGTGCCAGCAGCTTGTACGGGACAGGGGGTTACAATGAGCAGTTCTTC. Amino acid sequence: CASSLYGTGGYNEQFF.